This record looks at one T cell receptor beta chain sequence and its context. Antigen unknown. This sample is part of a study of T cell repertoires in cytomegalovirus infection. About the study: An indication of both CMV infection and matching HLA type came from public TCR beta signatures.

Each CDR3 protein gets one entry after TCRdb re-called the reads with MiXCR. The sample shows 370,000 or so distinct CDR3 sequences, about 35% of them seen only once. Points from the study as a whole: Using cumulative public TCR beta family frequency, the authors identified those who carried CMV together with the relevant HLA.

The sample in question was cultured PBMCs, obtained from culture after CMV antigen stimulation. The receptor was isolated from a human donor in good health (CMV status not recorded). Some clones in this sample may be carry-over from other donors' samples.

The CDR3 loop reads CASSLEMENTEAFF. The CDR3 DNA reads TGTGCCAGCAGCTTAGAAATGGAGAACACTGAAGCTTTCTTT. The chain links TRBV7-9 to TRBJ1-1; no definite D call. V was cut by 1 base and J by 1 base, with 7 bases left in between. The germline gives CDR1 SEHNR, CDR2 FQNEAQ (reference sequence). The CDR3 totals 14 residues.